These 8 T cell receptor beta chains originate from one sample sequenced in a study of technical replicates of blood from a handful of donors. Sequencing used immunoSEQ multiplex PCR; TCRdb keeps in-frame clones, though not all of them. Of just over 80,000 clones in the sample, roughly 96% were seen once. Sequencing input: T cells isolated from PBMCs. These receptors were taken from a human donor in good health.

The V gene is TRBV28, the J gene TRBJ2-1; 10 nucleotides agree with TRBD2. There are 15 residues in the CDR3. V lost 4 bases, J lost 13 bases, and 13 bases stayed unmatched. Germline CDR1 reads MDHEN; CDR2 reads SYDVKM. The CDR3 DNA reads TGTGCCAGCAGTTCGGGGACTAGCGACAGCCCTGTCCAGTTCTTC. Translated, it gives CASSSGTSDSPVQFF.

In DNA, the CDR3 is TGTGCCAGCAGTTTTACCTACGAGCAGTACTTC. Translation gives CASSFTYEQYF. This chain uses TRBV2 with TRBJ2-7; D unresolved. Germline CDR1 is SNHLY and CDR2 is FYNNEI. Trimming removed 5 bases from V and 2 bases from J, with 4 bases in between. The CDR3 is 11 residues long.

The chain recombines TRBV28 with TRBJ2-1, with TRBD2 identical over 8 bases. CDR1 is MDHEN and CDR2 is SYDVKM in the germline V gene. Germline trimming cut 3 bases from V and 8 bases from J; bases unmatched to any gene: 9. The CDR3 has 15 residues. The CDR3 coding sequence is TGTGCCAGCAGTTTCGCACTAGCGGCCAGGGATGAGCAGTTCTTC. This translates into CASSFALAARDEQFF.

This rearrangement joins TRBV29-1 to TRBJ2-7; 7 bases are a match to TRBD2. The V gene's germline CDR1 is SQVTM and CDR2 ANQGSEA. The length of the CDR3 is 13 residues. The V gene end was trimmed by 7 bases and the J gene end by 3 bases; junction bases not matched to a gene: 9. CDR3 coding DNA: TGCAGCGCCTTAGGAACGGGAGGCTACGAGCAGTACTTC. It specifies CSALGTGGYEQYF.

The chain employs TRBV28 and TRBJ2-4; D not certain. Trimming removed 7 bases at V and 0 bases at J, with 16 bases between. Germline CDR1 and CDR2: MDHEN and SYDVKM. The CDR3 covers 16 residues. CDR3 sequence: CASTPIQSLAKNIQYF. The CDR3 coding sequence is TGTGCCAGCACCCCGATACAGAGCCTAGCCAAAAACATTCAGTACTTC.

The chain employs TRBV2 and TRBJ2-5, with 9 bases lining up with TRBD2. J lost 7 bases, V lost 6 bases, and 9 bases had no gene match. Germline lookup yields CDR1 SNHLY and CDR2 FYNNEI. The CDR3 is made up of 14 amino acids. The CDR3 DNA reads TGTGCCAGCAGGGATCGGACAGCGGGGGGGACCCAGTACTTC. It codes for CASRDRTAGGTQYF. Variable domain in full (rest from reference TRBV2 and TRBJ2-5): EPEVTQTPSHQVTQMGQEVILRCVPISNHLYFYWYRQILGQKVEFLVSFYNNEISEKSEIFDDQFSVERPDGSNFTLKIRSTKLEDSAMYFCASRDRTAGGTQYFGPGTRLLVL.

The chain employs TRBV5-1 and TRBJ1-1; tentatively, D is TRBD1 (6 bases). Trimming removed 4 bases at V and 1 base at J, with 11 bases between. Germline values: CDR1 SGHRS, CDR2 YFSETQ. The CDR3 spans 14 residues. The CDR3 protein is CASSLQGGNTEAFF. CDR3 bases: TGCGCCAGCAGCCTACAGGGTGGGAACACTGAAGCTTTCTTT.

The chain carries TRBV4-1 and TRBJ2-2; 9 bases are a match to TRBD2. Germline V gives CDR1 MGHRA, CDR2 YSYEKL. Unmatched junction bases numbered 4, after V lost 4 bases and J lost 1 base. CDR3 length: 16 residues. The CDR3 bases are TGCGCCAGCAGCCGAAATAGCGGGGGGAACACCGGGGAGCTGTTTTTT. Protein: CASSRNSGGNTGELFF.